This passage covers 12 T cell receptor beta chains from one sample sequenced in a study of T cell responses to AZD1222 COVID-19 vaccine. Sequencing used immunoSEQ multiplex PCR; TCRdb keeps in-frame clones, though not all of them. The sample includes fewer than 75,000 clones, 85% to 90% of them seen just once. Sample: peripheral blood, taken on day 0 of AZD1222 vaccination. Receptors originate from an adult in good health.

V and J are TRBV24-1 and TRBJ2-3; 7 bases match TRBD1. This CDR3 has 14 amino acids. Looked up from germline, CDR1 is KGHDR and CDR2 is SFDVKD. Unmatched junction bases numbered 9, after V lost 7 bases and J lost 6 bases. The CDR3 nucleotides are TGTGCCACCAGCTCGGACAGGTCAAGGGATACGCAGTATTTT. Translating it yields CATSSDRSRDTQYF.

The chain carries TRBV7-2 and TRBJ1-5, with unresolved D. Looked up from germline, CDR1 is SGHTA and CDR2 is FQGNSA. The CDR3 loop spans 15 amino acids. The germline V and J ends were trimmed by 1 base and 2 bases, with 9 bases remaining between them. As DNA, the CDR3 is TGTGCCAGCAGCTTAGGGCAGGCTGGCAATCAGCCCCAGCATTTT. This codes for CASSLGQAGNQPQHF.

The rearrangement links TRBV30 to TRBJ2-7; 9 bases match TRBD1. The CDR3 runs to 14 residues. CDR1 and CDR2 from the germline V gene are GTSNPN and SVGIG (reference sequence). Trimming took 5 bases from V and 3 from J; bases not matched to a gene: 8. This chain's CDR3 is CAWGPGTGLYEQYF. The DNA for the CDR3 is TGTGCCTGGGGTCCCGGGACAGGGCTCTACGAGCAGTACTTC.

This rearrangement joins TRBV9 to TRBJ1-2; D is unclear. Trimming took off 2 bases at V and 4 bases at J, with 12 bases between the two ends. The germline V gene encodes CDR1 SGDLS and CDR2 YYNGEE. The CDR3 is made up of 14 amino acids. CDR3 bases: TGTGCCAGCAGCGTCGACTCACTATTCTATGGCTACACCTTC. As protein: CASSVDSLFYGYTF. Supplemented by reference TRBV9 and TRBJ1-2, the full variable domain reads DSGVTQTPKHLITATGQRVTLRCSPRSGDLSVYWYQQSLDQGLQFLIQYYNGEERAKGNILERFSAQQFPDLHSELNLSSLELGDSALYFCASSVDSLFYGYTFGSGTRLTVV.

This rearrangement joins TRBV29-1 to TRBJ1-1, with 10 bases identical to TRBD1. V was pared by 6 bases and J by 0 bases, with 10 bases of the junction left unmatched. CDR1 and CDR2 (germline): SQVTM, ANQGSEA. CDR3 length equals 16 residues. CDR3 sequence (DNA): TGCAGCGTGTCTGGGACAGGGGTTCGGGTGAACACTGAAGCTTTCTTT. Protein: CSVSGTGVRVNTEAFF.

V and J are TRBV28 and TRBJ1-1; 9 bases are shared with TRBD1. V shed 8 bases, J shed 5 bases, and the junction held 12 bases outside the gene matches. The V gene's germline CDR1 is MDHEN and CDR2 SYDVKM. The CDR3 contains 15 residues. CDR3: CASRSAGTGRTEAFF. The CDR3 DNA reads as TGTGCCAGCCGATCTGCCGGGACAGGGAGGACTGAAGCTTTCTTT.

This chain joins TRBV7-6 and TRBJ1-4; D remains ambiguous. The CDR3 has 15 amino acids. The ends were cut back, 2 bases at V and 4 bases at J, with 11 bases in the middle. Germline CDR1 is SGHVS and CDR2 is FNYEAQ. The CDR3 DNA reads as TGTGCCAGCAGCTTACTGGGGAGGCGTAATGAAAAACTGTTTTTT. Protein product: CASSLLGRRNEKLFF.

The chain employs TRBV10-3 and TRBJ1-6; 7 bases are a match to TRBD1. The CDR3 totals 17 residues. V was pared by 4 bases and J by 8 bases, with 14 bases of the junction left unmatched. CDR1 is ENHRY and CDR2 is SYGVKD in the germline V gene. CDR3 bases: TGTGCCATCAGTGTGACAGGGAAGTTACGGCATGATTCACCCCTCCACTTT. Translation: CAISVTGKLRHDSPLHF.

The rearrangement joins TRBV5-1 to TRBJ1-6, with 10 positions matching TRBD1. Trimming removed 0 bases from V and 8 bases from J; junction bases left unmatched: 2. Germline loops: CDR1 SGHRS, CDR2 YFSETQ. There are 15 residues in the CDR3. DNA for the CDR3: TGCGCCAGCAGCTTGGGGGACAGGGGCGATTCACCCCTCCACTTT. Translating gives CASSLGDRGDSPLHF.

The chain is built from TRBV5-1 and TRBJ1-1, with a weak D call TRBD1 (5 bases). The CDR3 consists of 15 residues. Trimming removed 4 bases from V and 1 base from J, with 14 bases in between. Germline V gene data show CDR1 as SGHRS and CDR2 as YFSETQ. The CDR3 spells CASSQPQGWNTEAFF. CDR3 sequence (DNA): TGCGCCAGCAGCCAACCGCAGGGCTGGAACACTGAAGCTTTCTTT.

The V gene is TRBV7-9, the J gene TRBJ2-1, with TRBD1 identical over 8 bases. The CDR3 runs to 15 residues. The V gene's germline CDR1 is SEHNR and CDR2 FQNEAQ (reference sequence). Trimming cost V 1 base and J 8 bases; bases outside gene matches: 7. The CDR3 region has the DNA TGTGCCAGCAGCTTAGATTGGACAGGGCAGGATGAGCAGTTCTTC. Protein sequence: CASSLDWTGQDEQFF.

The rearrangement joins TRBV6-2 or TRBV6-3 to TRBJ1-1, with unresolved D. Trimming stripped 2 bases from V and 0 bases from J, with 7 bases between. CDR1 MNHEY and CDR2 SVGEGT come from the germline V gene. There are 14 residues in the CDR3. Here the CDR3 reads CASSYTEMNTEAFF. CDR3 DNA sequence: TGTGCCAGCAGTTACACAGAGATGAACACTGAAGCTTTCTTT.